The clone carrying this TCR beta chain has more than one count but fewer than ten. TCRdb redid the calling of the 5' RACE reads with MiXCR, one entry per CDR3 protein. This sample has under 150,000 distinct CDR3 sequences, with around a sixth found just once. These data belong to a study of T-cell memory formation after mild COVID-19. This CDR3 spans 13 amino acids. Trimming removed 7 bases from V and 7 bases from J, with 19 bases in between. Germline-derived CDR1 and CDR2 are DFQATT and SNEGSKA (reference sequence). V gene TRBV20-1 combines with J gene TRBJ2-5; the D gene could be TRBD1 or TRBD2 (5 bases each). The sequence was obtained from an adult woman who had mild COVID-19 (a few samples of this study predate the infection). Cell type and time point are not known. Sequencing input: PBMCs or a T cell subset sorted from them (not recorded which). CDR3 DNA: TGCAGTGAGTTAGTTTCCGGGACGAGGACCCAGTACTTC. Translated, it gives CSELVSGTRTQYF.